The 23 T cell receptor beta chains presented below share a single source sample, sequenced in a study of long-term antiretroviral therapy in people with HIV. Running of the v3.0 immunoSEQ assay took place at survey level. Sequenced by immunoSEQ multiplex PCR; TCRdb stores in-frame clones only, minus some. The table includes tens of thousands of clones, 65% to 85% detected once. The sample in question was unsorted PBMCs, obtained 3.1 years after starting antiretroviral therapy. The receptors come from a woman aged 45-65 years with HIV.

V is TRBV5-1 and J is TRBJ2-2; maybe TRBD2 (6 bases). Germline V CDR1 and CDR2: SGHRS, YFSETQ. This CDR3 is 15 amino acids long. V was shortened by 5 bases and J by 0 bases, with 11 bases between the two germline ends. CDR3 coding DNA: TGCGCCAGCAGTCCCCTAGCGTCGAACACCGGGGAGCTGTTTTTT. This sequence encodes CASSPLASNTGELFF. The variable domain in full, with the rest retrieved from reference TRBV5-1 and TRBJ2-2, is KAGVTQTPRYLIKTRGQQVTLSCSPISGHRSVSWYQQTPGQGLQFLFEYFSETQRNKGNFPGRFSGRQFSNSRSEMNVSTLELGDSALYLCASSPLASNTGELFFGEGSRLTVL.

The rearrangement uses TRBV11-2 and TRBJ2-3; TRBD2 agrees at 9 bases. V gave up 5 bases and J gave up 6 bases; unmatched junction bases: 15. Per the germline V gene, CDR1 is SGHAT and CDR2 is FQNNGV. The CDR3 loop spans 17 amino acids. The chain's CDR3 is CASSRELAGSGLDTQYF. DNA for the CDR3: TGTGCCAGCAGCCGCGAACTAGCGGGTTCCGGACTGGATACGCAGTATTTT.

The chain combines TRBV6-5 with TRBJ1-1, with D possibly being TRBD1 (6 bases). The germline V gene has CDR1 MNHEY and CDR2 SVGAGI. The CDR3 has 13 amino acids. Trimming pared 9 bases from V and 3 bases from J, leaving 14 bases between. The CDR3 DNA reads TGTGCCAGTCATAGGGGGAGGGACACTGAAGCTTTCTTT. As protein: CASHRGRDTEAFF.

This rearrangement joins TRBV5-1 to TRBJ2-2; D is uncertain. Trimming removed 2 bases from V and 5 bases from J, with 7 bases in between. In germline, CDR1 is SGHRS, CDR2 YFSETQ. The CDR3 loop spans 13 amino acids. CDR3 residues: CASSLLTTGELFF. The CDR3 DNA follows: TGCGCCAGCAGCTTACTCACAACCGGGGAGCTGTTTTTT.

J is TRBJ2-7 and V is TRBV6-1, with D perhaps TRBD1 or TRBD2 (6 bases each). CDR1 is MNHNS, CDR2 SASEGT, per germline. The V gene lost 11 bases and the J gene lost 2 bases, with 16 bases spanning the gap. The CDR3 spans 13 residues. For the CDR3, the DNA is TGTGCCGGAGGGGTCAGGGGCACCTACGAGCAGTACTTC. Amino acid sequence: CAGGVRGTYEQYF.

The table lists this clone with a few counts. The chain joins TRBV2 to TRBJ2-5; no reliable D call. The V end was cut by 5 bases, the J end by 3 bases, with 4 bases between. This CDR3 spans 11 amino acids. Germline V gene lookup returns CDR1 SNHLY and CDR2 FYNNEI. The CDR3 region is CASSNKETQYF. In DNA, the CDR3 is TGTGCCAGCAGTAACAAAGAGACCCAGTACTTC.

J is TRBJ1-3 and V is TRBV14; 7 nucleotides agree with TRBD1. V trimming: 2 bases; J trimming: 8 bases; junction bases outside the gene matches: 12. CDR3 size: 16 residues. From germline, CDR1 is SGHDN and CDR2 FVKESK. As DNA, the CDR3 is TGTGCCAGCAGCCAACGCGGCATGACAGGGTTAGACACCATATATTTT. It codes for CASSQRGMTGLDTIYF.

This clone was picked up a small number of times. The chain's CDR3 is CASSVGPNTEAFF. The DNA for the CDR3 is TGTGCCAGCAGCGTAGGCCCCAACACTGAAGCTTTCTTT. The chain employs TRBV9 and TRBJ1-1; unclear D gene. The CDR3 consists of 13 residues. Deletions cut 0 bases from V and 2 bases from J, with 5 bases between. Germline V gene lookup returns CDR1 SGDLS and CDR2 YYNGEE.

Only a few counts were recorded for this clone. CDR3 DNA sequence: TGTGCCACCAGCAGAACCGGGACAGGGGACGCAGACACCTTC. The encoded protein is CATSRTGTGDADTF. This chain joins TRBV15 and TRBJ1-2, with 10 bases matching TRBD1. Per germline, CDR1 LNHNV and CDR2 YYDKDF (reference sequence). The junction had 9 bases not matched to a gene; V was cut back by 2 bases and J by 12 bases. The CDR3 sequence is 14 residues long.

The rearrangement uses TRBV27 and TRBJ2-3, with TRBD1 matching 7 bases. The CDR3 runs to 15 residues. V was pared by 8 bases and J by 4 bases, with 12 bases of the junction left unmatched. The germline V gene encodes CDR1 MNHEY and CDR2 SMNVEV (reference sequence). CDR3 sequence reads: CASSPSGTAPDTQYF. DNA for the CDR3: TGTGCCAGCTCGCCCTCCGGGACAGCTCCAGATACGCAGTATTTT.

This chain joins TRBV10-3 and TRBJ1-5; 7 bases agree with TRBD1. The ends lost 0 bases at V and 1 base at J; junction bases unmatched: 6. The CDR3 is 17 amino acids. Germline V lookup: CDR1 ENHRY, CDR2 SYGVKD. The CDR3 sequence: CAISESKGGGSNQPQHF. The DNA for the CDR3 is TGTGCCATCAGTGAGTCGAAAGGGGGCGGAAGCAATCAGCCCCAGCATTTT.

There are a few counts of this clone. The chain employs TRBV10-3 and TRBJ2-7, with 9 bases lining up with TRBD1. V lost 6 bases and J lost 1; bases outside the gene matches: 7. The CDR3 covers 15 residues. Germline V gene sequence: CDR1 ENHRY, CDR2 SYGVKD. CDR3 nucleotide sequence: TGTGCCATCAGGGATGGACAGGGGATGTCCTACGAGCAGTACGTC. Encoded protein: CAIRDGQGMSYEQYV.

The chain combines TRBV25-1 with TRBJ2-3; D could derive from TRBD1 or TRBD2 (5 bases each). Germline lookup yields CDR1 MGHDK and CDR2 SYGVNS. The CDR3 runs to 17 residues. Trimming took off 3 bases at V and 8 bases at J, with 24 bases between the two ends. As DNA, the CDR3 is TGTGCCAGCAGTGATCCCGAGGGCAGGGCCCTTCGTGGTACGCAGTATTTT. It encodes CASSDPEGRALRGTQYF.

V usage is TRBV5-1 and J usage is TRBJ2-7; TRBD1 matches 9 bases. Germline V gene data show CDR1 as SGHRS and CDR2 as YFSETQ. V lost 0 bases to trimming and J lost 5 bases; unmatched junction nucleotides: 6. This CDR3 is 15 amino acids long. The CDR3 nucleotides are TGCGCCAGCAGCTTGGCCCCGACAGGGGGAAACGAGCAGTACTTC. This translates into CASSLAPTGGNEQYF.

This rearrangement joins TRBV2 to TRBJ2-2, with 11 bases that match TRBD2. Germline V gene lookup returns CDR1 SNHLY and CDR2 FYNNEI. J lost 9 bases, V lost 5 bases, and 2 bases had no gene match. This CDR3 region has 13 residues. CDR3 residues: CASSSSGGRELFF. DNA of the CDR3: TGTGCCAGCAGTTCTAGCGGGGGGCGGGAGCTGTTTTTT.

This clone is categorized as medium-sized (0.01 to 0.1%). This chain's CDR3 is CASSPRHYSPLHF. The DNA of the CDR3 is TGTGCCAGCAGTCCCCGACATTATTCACCCCTCCACTTT. The genes are TRBV27 and TRBJ1-6; D is uncertain. Germline values: CDR1 MNHEY, CDR2 SMNVEV (reference sequence). CDR3 length equals 13 residues. V lost 5 bases and J 8 bases, leaving 10 bases between the germline ends.

The rearrangement links TRBV30 to TRBJ2-3; tentatively, D is TRBD2 (5 bases). V dropped 3 bases and J dropped 2 bases, with 15 bases sitting between them. Germline V gene lookup returns CDR1 GTSNPN and CDR2 SVGIG (reference sequence). The CDR3 is made up of 15 amino acids. The CDR3 region is CAWSATAGSTDTQYF. Here the CDR3 DNA reads TGTGCCTGGAGCGCGACGGCGGGTTCCACAGATACGCAGTATTTT. Full variable domain (rest looked up from reference TRBV30 and TRBJ2-3): SQTIHQWPATLVQPVGSPLSLECTVEGTSNPNLYWYRQAAGRGLQLLFYSVGIGQISSEVPQNLSASRPQDRQFILSSKKLLLSDSGFYLCAWSATAGSTDTQYFGPGTRLTVL.

The chain recombines TRBV7-3 with TRBJ1-1, with a tentative D call TRBD1 (6 bases). Germline V gives CDR1 SGHTA, CDR2 FQGTGA. The CDR3 is 14 amino acids. V was cut by 3 bases and J by 1 base, with 9 bases left in between. CDR3 DNA: TGTGCCAGCAGCTTCGGGGGCCGGAACACTGAAGCTTTCTTT. This encodes CASSFGGRNTEAFF.

The genes are TRBV28 and TRBJ2-5; 7 nucleotides match TRBD1. The CDR3 runs to 15 residues. The V segment lost 8 bases and the J segment 5 bases; nucleotides outside the gene matches: 14. In germline, CDR1 is MDHEN, CDR2 SYDVKM. This CDR3 is CASEPLRGGRETQYF. As DNA, the CDR3 is TGTGCCAGCGAGCCCCTAAGAGGGGGCAGGGAGACCCAGTACTTC.

This rearrangement joins TRBV5-1 to TRBJ1-1; no clear D gene. CDR3 length: 13 amino acids. Germline assignment: CDR1 SGHRS and CDR2 YFSETQ. Trimming removed 0 bases from V and 7 bases from J, with 10 bases in between. In DNA form, the CDR3 reads TGCGCCAGCAGCTTGGAGGGAGGAATTGAAGCTTTCTTT. This codes for CASSLEGGIEAFF. The full variable domain, its missing parts supplied by reference TRBV5-1 and TRBJ1-1, is KAGVTQTPRYLIKTRGQQVTLSCSPISGHRSVSWYQQTPGQGLQFLFEYFSETQRNKGNFPGRFSGRQFSNSRSEMNVSTLELGDSALYLCASSLEGGIEAFFGQGTRLTVV.

This chain joins TRBV7-4 and TRBJ1-3, with a tentative D call TRBD1 (6 bases). V was cut by 7 bases and J by 2 bases, with 21 bases left in between. This CDR3 contains 17 residues. CDR1 is SGHVT and CDR2 is SQSDAQ in the germline V gene. The CDR3 spells CASTIRGTGTTGNTIYF. The CDR3 region has the DNA TGTGCCAGCACCATACGTGGAACAGGGACGACTGGAAACACCATATATTTT.

This clone showed up just once. The chain combines TRBV18 with TRBJ1-5; 7 bases match TRBD1. V was pared by 5 bases and J by 2 bases, with 6 bases of the junction left unmatched. Germline CDR1 and CDR2: KGHSH and LQKENI. The length of the CDR3 is 15 residues. CDR3 DNA: TGTGCCAGCTCATCTATAACAGGGGGCAATCAGCCCCAGCATTTT. This codes for CASSSITGGNQPQHF.

The chain employs TRBV11-3 and TRBJ2-3; 11 nucleotides agree with TRBD2. The trim removed 5 bases at V and 6 bases at J, leaving 7 bases unmatched. Germline CDR1 reads SGHNT; CDR2 reads YENEEA. The CDR3 runs 15 residues. The CDR3 DNA sequence: TGTGCCAGCAGCGTTAGCGGGGGGGCCGCTGATACGCAGTATTTT. It translates to CASSVSGGAADTQYF.